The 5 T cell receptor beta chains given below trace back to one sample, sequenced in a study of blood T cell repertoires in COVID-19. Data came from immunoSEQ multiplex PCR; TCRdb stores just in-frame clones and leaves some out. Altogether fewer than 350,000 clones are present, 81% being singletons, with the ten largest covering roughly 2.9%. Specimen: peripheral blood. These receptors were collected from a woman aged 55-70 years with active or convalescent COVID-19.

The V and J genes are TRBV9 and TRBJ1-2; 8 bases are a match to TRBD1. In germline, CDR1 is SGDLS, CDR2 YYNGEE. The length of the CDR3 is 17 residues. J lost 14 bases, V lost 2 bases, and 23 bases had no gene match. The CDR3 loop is CASSVQAGTGRLYKLTF. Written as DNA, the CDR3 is TGTGCCAGCAGCGTTCAGGCGGGGACAGGACGCCTCTATAAGTTGACCTTC.

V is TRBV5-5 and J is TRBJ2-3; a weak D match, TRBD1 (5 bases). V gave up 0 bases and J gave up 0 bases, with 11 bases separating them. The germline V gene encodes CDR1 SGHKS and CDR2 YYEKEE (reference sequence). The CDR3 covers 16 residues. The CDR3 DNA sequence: TGTGCCAGCAGCTTGGACCCAGGGTCTAGCACAGATACGCAGTATTTT. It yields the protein CASSLDPGSSTDTQYF.

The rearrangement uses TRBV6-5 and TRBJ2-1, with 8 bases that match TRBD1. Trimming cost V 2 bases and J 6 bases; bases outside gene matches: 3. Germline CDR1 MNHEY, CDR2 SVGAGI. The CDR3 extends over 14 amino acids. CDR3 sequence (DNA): TGTGCCAGCAGTTACGGACAGGGTGTCAATGAGCAGTTCTTC. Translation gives CASSYGQGVNEQFF.

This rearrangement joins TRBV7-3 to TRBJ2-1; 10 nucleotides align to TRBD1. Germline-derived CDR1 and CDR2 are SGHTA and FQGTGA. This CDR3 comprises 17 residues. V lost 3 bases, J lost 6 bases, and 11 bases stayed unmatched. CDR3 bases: TGTGCCAGCAGCTTCTCTCCCGGGACAGGGGCTTTCAATGAGCAGTTCTTC. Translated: CASSFSPGTGAFNEQFF.

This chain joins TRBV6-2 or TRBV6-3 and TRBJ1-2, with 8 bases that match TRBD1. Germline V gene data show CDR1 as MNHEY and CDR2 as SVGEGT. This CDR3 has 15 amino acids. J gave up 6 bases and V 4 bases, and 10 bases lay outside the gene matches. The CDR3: CASSFPQGVWNGYTF. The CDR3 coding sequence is TGTGCCAGCAGTTTTCCACAGGGGGTTTGGAATGGCTACACCTTC.